The 14 T cell receptor beta chains below all came from one sample that was sequenced in a study of blood T cell repertoires in COVID-19 (dated by TCRdb to between 2020 and 2021). The library was made by the immunoSEQ multiplex PCR assay. This is the immuneACCESS table as TCRdb keeps it, with only in-frame sequences that have V and J called. A part of the clones is gone; compared with another copy, unresolved V genes explain less than half, and the rest is unexplained. This sample comprises 45,000 to 55,000 clones, about nine tenths of them detected only once. The ten largest clones represent approximately 7.8% of the sample. Sequencing used peripheral blood. These receptors were collected from a man in his forties or fifties with active COVID-19.

The chain joins TRBV5-6 to TRBJ2-6, with D possibly being TRBD1 (5 bases). The CDR3 extends over 17 amino acids. Between the trimmed V and J ends, which lost 3 bases and 0 bases, there was a span of 13 bases. Germline-derived CDR1 and CDR2 are SGHDT and YYEEEE. The CDR3 sequence: CASSSLRQISGANVLTF. For the CDR3, the DNA is TGTGCCAGCAGCTCATTACGACAGATCTCTGGGGCCAACGTCCTGACTTTC.

This chain links TRBV5-5 with TRBJ1-5; 7 nucleotides line up with TRBD1. The CDR3 extends over 13 amino acids. The V segment lost 5 bases and the J segment 9 bases; nucleotides outside the gene matches: 8. The V gene's germline CDR1 is SGHKS and CDR2 YYEKEE (reference sequence). The CDR3 DNA reads TGTGCCAGCAGTTATGACAGGGCCCGGCCCCAGCATTTT. Its protein product is CASSYDRARPQHF.

This clone has just a few counts. The chain uses TRBV11-2 and TRBJ1-1; D unclear. In germline, CDR1 is SGHAT, CDR2 FQNNGV. V lost 5 bases, J lost 1 base, and 14 bases lay in between. CDR3 length: 15 residues. The CDR3 sequence is CASSLLVRGNTEAFF. Written as DNA, the CDR3 is TGTGCCAGCAGCCTCCTCGTGCGGGGGAACACTGAAGCTTTCTTT.

V and J are TRBV18 and TRBJ1-3, with D possibly matching TRBD1 (5 bases). V dropped 2 bases and J dropped 3 bases, with 8 bases sitting between them. The CDR3 consists of 14 residues. Germline CDR1 reads KGHSH; CDR2 reads LQKENI. CDR3 nucleotides: TGTGCCAGCTCACCAAGGGGAATTGGAAACACCATATATTTT. Its protein product is CASSPRGIGNTIYF.

This clone was counted only a few times. This chain connects TRBV18 to TRBJ2-1; D might be TRBD1 (5 bases). Germline assignment: CDR1 KGHSH and CDR2 LQKENI. The V and J ends lost 5 bases and 2 bases respectively, with 13 bases between them. The CDR3 has 15 amino acids. CDR3 amino acids: CASSDSQPTYNEQFF. The CDR3 DNA follows: TGTGCCAGCTCAGACAGCCAACCAACCTACAATGAGCAGTTCTTC.

This chain uses TRBV2 with TRBJ2-7; TRBD1 aligns across 8 bases. This CDR3 has 15 amino acids. The germline V gene has CDR1 SNHLY and CDR2 FYNNEI. The trim removed 4 bases at V and 1 base at J, leaving 6 bases unmatched. The chain's CDR3 is CASSGDRGGSYEQYF. The CDR3 DNA reads as TGTGCCAGCAGTGGAGACAGGGGTGGATCCTACGAGCAGTACTTC. The entire variable domain, with the rest obtained from reference TRBV2 and TRBJ2-7, is as follows: EPEVTQTPSHQVTQMGQEVILRCVPISNHLYFYWYRQILGQKVEFLVSFYNNEISEKSEIFDDQFSVERPDGSNFTLKIRSTKLEDSAMYFCASSGDRGGSYEQYFGPGTRLTVT.

The chain carries TRBV6-5 and TRBJ1-2; perhaps TRBD1 as D (6 bases). CDR1 MNHEY and CDR2 SVGAGI come from the germline V gene. This CDR3 comprises 14 residues. V lost 4 bases to trimming and J lost 4 bases, with 13 bases between them. The CDR3 coding sequence is TGTGCCAGCAGTTCCGCGGACAGACTCTATGGCTACACCTTC. This codes for CASSSADRLYGYTF.

V usage is TRBV10-3 and J usage is TRBJ2-1; TRBD1 matches at 9 bases. CDR1 and CDR2 (germline): ENHRY, SYGVKD. J lost 7 bases, V lost 8 bases, and 3 bases had no gene match. CDR3 length equals 12 residues. CDR3 sequence: CAIGQGRNEQFF. As DNA, the CDR3 is TGTGCCATCGGACAGGGGCGAAATGAGCAGTTCTTC.

This rearrangement joins TRBV9 to TRBJ2-2; possible D gene TRBD1, 7 bases. This CDR3 region has 14 residues. V dropped 0 bases and J dropped 7 bases, with 10 bases sitting between them. The germline gives CDR1 SGDLS, CDR2 YYNGEE. The CDR3 DNA reads as TGTGCCAGCAGCGTAGGACAGGGAGGCGGGGAGCTGTTTTTT. This codes for CASSVGQGGGELFF.

The chain combines TRBV25-1 with TRBJ1-4; perhaps TRBD1 as D (5 bases). V was pared by 6 bases and J by 12 bases, with 11 bases between. The CDR3 length is 11 residues. The germline CDR1 and CDR2 sequences are MGHDK and SYGVNS. CDR3 in DNA: TGTGCCAGCAGACAGGAGTTCGAACTGTTTTTT. Its protein is CASRQEFELFF.

This chain connects TRBV6-2 or TRBV6-3 to TRBJ2-1; TRBD2 agrees at 7 bases. CDR1 is MNHEY, CDR2 SVGEGT, per germline. The V segment lost 6 bases and the J segment 9 bases; nucleotides outside the gene matches: 17. The CDR3 has 16 amino acids. CDR3 nucleotide sequence: TGTGCCAGCAGCTCCAATCGACTAGCAAGGAGGGCTGAGCAGTTCTTC. This sequence encodes CASSSNRLARRAEQFF.

This clone came up a few times. The chain is built from TRBV19 and TRBJ2-7; D unclear. The CDR3 is 14 residues long. V lost 6 bases and J 4 bases, leaving 16 bases between the germline ends. The V gene's germline CDR1 is LNHDA and CDR2 SQIVND (reference sequence). The CDR3 DNA reads as TGTGCCAGTAGCCCGGGTATTATACTATACGAGCAGTACTTC. This gives the protein CASSPGIILYEQYF.

The chain employs TRBV28 and TRBJ2-7; D gene ambiguous. The length of the CDR3 is 13 residues. With 4 bases removed from V and 6 bases from J, the gap between germline ends came to 13 bases. CDR1 is MDHEN, CDR2 SYDVKM, per germline. CDR3 loop: CASSSIPFSEQYF. For the CDR3, the DNA is TGTGCCAGCAGTTCCATCCCCTTTAGCGAGCAGTACTTC.

The V and J genes are TRBV28 and TRBJ2-2; D is unclear. The V gene's germline CDR1 is MDHEN and CDR2 SYDVKM. This CDR3 spans 14 amino acids. V lost 7 bases and J 1 base, leaving 10 bases between the germline ends. In nucleotides, the CDR3 is TGTGCCAGCAAGCTCACGAGGAACACCGGGGAGCTGTTTTTT. Translation gives CASKLTRNTGELFF.